A selection of T cell receptor beta chains follows, all from one sample in a study of blood T cell repertoires in COVID-19. The method was immunoSEQ multiplex PCR; TCRdb's version includes in-frame clones alone and lacks a portion of them. This table holds a few hundred thousand clones, around 87% found once. The sequenced sample was PBMCs or T cells enriched from blood (not recorded which). The receptors originated from a man aged 40-55 years in a cohort exposed to, infected with or recovered from COVID-19 (not recorded which). The CDR3 runs from the conserved cysteine through the conserved F or W. Each record gives: D gene, V gene, J gene, CDR3 DNA, CDR3 protein. A D gene is named only where the DNA matches it firmly.

d_gene: -
v_gene: TRBV6-1
j_gene: TRBJ2-2
CDR3nt: TGTGCCAGCAGTGAACAGGGGCGTCTGTTTTTT
CDR3aa: CASSEQGRLFF

d_gene: -
v_gene: TRBV2
j_gene: TRBJ1-5
CDR3nt: TGTGCCAGCAGTTGGCAGGGAGGGGATCAGCCCCAGCATTTT
CDR3aa: CASSWQGGDQPQHF

d_gene: -
v_gene: TRBV28
j_gene: TRBJ2-7
CDR3nt: TGTGCCAGCAGTTTGGGAGGACCCTACGAGCAGTACTTC
CDR3aa: CASSLGGPYEQYF

d_gene: -
v_gene: TRBV15
j_gene: TRBJ1-4
CDR3nt: TGTGCCACCAGCAGAGAAAAGTGGCCTAATGAAAAACTGTTTTTT
CDR3aa: CATSREKWPNEKLFF

d_gene: -
v_gene: TRBV5-1
j_gene: TRBJ1-2
CDR3nt: TGCGCCAGCAGCCGGGACACCTATGGCTACACCTTC
CDR3aa: CASSRDTYGYTF

d_gene: -
v_gene: TRBV3-1/TRBV3-2
j_gene: TRBJ1-2
CDR3nt: TGTGCCAGCAGCCCCACTACCAGGAGGGATGGCTACACCTTC
CDR3aa: CASSPTTRRDGYTF

d_gene: TRBD1
v_gene: TRBV19
j_gene: TRBJ1-5
CDR3nt: TGTGCCAGTAGTAAGCCGGGACAGGGAAATCAGCCCCAGCATTTT
CDR3aa: CASSKPGQGNQPQHF

d_gene: TRBD2
v_gene: TRBV27
j_gene: TRBJ2-1
CDR3nt: TGTGCCAGCAGTTTACCCCTCAGTCCTAGCGGGAGGCACAATGAGCAGTTCTTC
CDR3aa: CASSLPLSPSGRHNEQFF

d_gene: TRBD2
v_gene: TRBV11-2
j_gene: TRBJ2-5
CDR3nt: TGTGCCAGCTCTCTAAGCGGGACTCAGGAGACCCAGTACTTC
CDR3aa: CASSLSGTQETQYF

d_gene: TRBD1
v_gene: TRBV10-3
j_gene: TRBJ2-6
CDR3nt: TGTGCCACAAAAGGGACAGGGGGACTTCTAGGGGCCAACGTCCTGACTTTC
CDR3aa: CATKGTGGLLGANVLTF

d_gene: -
v_gene: TRBV14
j_gene: TRBJ2-4
CDR3nt: TGTGCCAGCAGCCAAGCAGGGGTGGCCAAAAACATTCAGTACTTC
CDR3aa: CASSQAGVAKNIQYF

d_gene: -
v_gene: TRBV5-1
j_gene: TRBJ2-1
CDR3nt: TGCGCCAGCAGCTTCAGCGGGTCCCTTGAGCAGTTCTTC
CDR3aa: CASSFSGSLEQFF

d_gene: -
v_gene: TRBV3-1/TRBV3-2
j_gene: TRBJ1-2
CDR3nt: TGTGCCAGCAGCCAAGGCGCAGGAGGGGCTGGCTACACCTTC
CDR3aa: CASSQGAGGAGYTF

d_gene: TRBD2
v_gene: TRBV7-3
j_gene: TRBJ2-1
CDR3nt: TGTGCCAGCAGCTTAAGGGCTAGCGGGAGGGCCGGGGAGCAGTTCTTC
CDR3aa: CASSLRASGRAGEQFF

d_gene: -
v_gene: TRBV7-3
j_gene: TRBJ1-5
CDR3nt: TGTGCCAGCAGCTTCGACAACAATCAGCCCCAGCATTTT
CDR3aa: CASSFDNNQPQHF

d_gene: TRBD1
v_gene: TRBV15
j_gene: TRBJ2-1
CDR3nt: TGTGCCACCAGCAGAGCCGGACAGGGCTACAATGAGCAGTTCTTC
CDR3aa: CATSRAGQGYNEQFF

d_gene: -
v_gene: TRBV9
j_gene: TRBJ2-1
CDR3nt: TGTGCCAGCAGCGCCAGATTAAGTAGCGGAAAAGGAGGAGATGAGCAGTTCTTC
CDR3aa: CASSARLSSGKGGDEQFF

d_gene: -
v_gene: TRBV10-3
j_gene: TRBJ1-3
CDR3nt: TGTGCCATCAGTGAAATAGACTCTGGAAACACCATATATTTT
CDR3aa: CAISEIDSGNTIYF